The 20 T cell receptor beta chains given below trace back to one sample, sequenced in a study of radiotherapy plus CTLA-4 blockade in lung cancer (dated by TCRdb to the late 2010s). Preparation of the library involved the immunoSEQ multiplex PCR assay. The clones in this table, taken by TCRdb from immuneACCESS, are in-frame only. Not every clone is retained; where verified, under half of the shortfall comes from an unresolved V gene, and the cause of the rest is unknown. This sample comprises 50,000 or so clones, approximately 79% of them detected only once. The ten largest clonotypes hold roughly 2.9% of the sample. The source material was peripheral blood, sampled from a patient treated with radiotherapy plus ipilimumab. The source is a human donor with non-small cell lung cancer who had a partial response to radiotherapy plus ipilimumab.

This chain uses TRBV7-9 with TRBJ2-1, with D perhaps TRBD1 (7 bases). This CDR3 is 15 amino acids long. Trimming removed 5 bases from V and 6 bases from J, with 17 bases in between. The germline gives CDR1 SEHNR, CDR2 FQNEAQ (reference sequence). The CDR3 protein is CASSPTRGQSNEQFF. The CDR3 DNA sequence: TGTGCCAGCAGCCCCACGCGGGGACAGAGCAATGAGCAGTTCTTC. The variable domain in full, completed from reference TRBV7-9 and TRBJ2-1, reads DTGVSQNPRHKITKRGQNVTFRCDPISEHNRLYWYRQTLGQGPEFLTYFQNEAQLEKSRLLSDRFSAERPKGSFSTLEIQRTEQGDSAMYLCASSPTRGQSNEQFFGPGTRLTVL.

This chain uses TRBV6-4 with TRBJ2-1, with TRBD2 identical over 8 bases. The CDR3 runs 14 residues. In germline, CDR1 is MRHNA, CDR2 SNTAGT. V shed 8 bases, J shed 3 bases, and the junction held 6 bases outside the gene matches. In nucleotides, the CDR3 is TGTGCCAGCTCTCCAGCGGGGGACTACAATGAGCAGTTCTTC. As protein: CASSPAGDYNEQFF.

The rearrangement uses TRBV19 and TRBJ1-2, with D perhaps TRBD1 (6 bases). CDR1 LNHDA and CDR2 SQIVND come from the germline V gene (reference sequence). The CDR3 totals 17 residues. V shed 7 bases and J shed 0 bases, with 21 bases lying between them. DNA of the CDR3: TGTGCCAGTACCGACCTCCCTGGACAGCAGGCTAACTATGGCTACACCTTC. Translating it yields CASTDLPGQQANYGYTF.

The chain uses TRBV7-8 and TRBJ2-1; TRBD1 agrees at 9 bases. This CDR3 is 17 amino acids long. The J segment lost 2 bases and the V segment lost 2 bases, leaving 7 bases of the junction unmatched. Germline CDR1 SGHVS, CDR2 FQNEAQ. The CDR3 here is CASSLSTRDRAYNEQFF. CDR3 sequence (DNA): TGTGCCAGCAGCTTATCCACCCGGGACAGGGCCTACAATGAGCAGTTCTTC.

This chain connects TRBV6-5 to TRBJ2-7; 9 bases match TRBD1. The CDR3 runs to 15 residues. V was pared by 2 bases and J by 5 bases, with 7 bases of the junction left unmatched. The V gene's germline CDR1 is MNHEY and CDR2 SVGAGI. The CDR3 reads CASSYLGQGYDEQYF. Written as DNA, the CDR3 is TGTGCCAGCAGTTACCTAGGACAGGGGTACGACGAGCAGTACTTC.

Notes on this clone: Other DNA sequences from this sample encode an identical CDR3 as well. CDR3 DNA: TGTGCCAGCAGCTTAGGAGGGGGAAATCAGCCCCAGCATTTT. As protein: CASSLGGGNQPQHF. The V gene is TRBV7-9, the J gene TRBJ1-5; tentatively, D is TRBD1 (6 bases). CDR1 SEHNR and CDR2 FQNEAQ come from the germline V gene (reference sequence). This CDR3 is 14 amino acids long. Trimming stripped 1 base from V and 4 bases from J, with 8 bases between.

This chain joins TRBV11-2 and TRBJ2-1; unclear D gene. This CDR3 is built from 17 residues. Between the trimmed V and J ends, which lost 2 bases and 3 bases, there was a span of 17 bases. CDR1 is SGHAT, CDR2 FQNNGV, per germline. The CDR3 coding sequence is TGTGCCAGCAGCTTAAAGTCGGCTGGCGGAAACTACAATGAGCAGTTCTTC. Its translation: CASSLKSAGGNYNEQFF.

The genes are TRBV5-5 and TRBJ2-5; D is undetermined. V dropped 2 bases and J dropped 5 bases, with 10 bases sitting between them. Germline CDR1 and CDR2: SGHKS and YYEKEE (reference sequence). The CDR3 extends over 13 amino acids. CDR3 residues: CASSFGYEETQYF. CDR3 coding DNA: TGTGCCAGCAGCTTTGGTTACGAGGAGACCCAGTACTTC. The full variable domain, rest sourced from reference TRBV5-5 and TRBJ2-5, is DAGVTQSPTHLIKTRGQQVTLRCSPISGHKSVSWYQQVLGQGPQFIFQYYEKEERGRGNFPDRFSARQFPNYSSELNVNALLLGDSALYLCASSFGYEETQYFGPGTRLLVL.

The rearrangement uses TRBV7-2 and TRBJ1-1; no definite D call. The V gene's germline CDR1 is SGHTA and CDR2 FQGNSA. The length of the CDR3 is 13 residues. V was shortened by 5 bases and J by 6 bases, with 13 bases between the two germline ends. CDR3: CASSLWGGPEAFF. Here the CDR3 DNA reads TGTGCCAGCAGCCTGTGGGGAGGCCCTGAAGCTTTCTTT.

The chain couples TRBV7-3 to TRBJ2-3, with 12 positions matching TRBD2. CDR1 and CDR2 (germline): SGHTA, FQGTGA. The CDR3 extends over 18 amino acids. J was trimmed by 6 bases and V by 2 bases; bases with no gene match: 12. This chain's CDR3 is CASSLWVSSGGAGDTQYF. CDR3 nucleotides: TGTGCCAGCAGCTTATGGGTCTCTAGCGGGGGGGCCGGGGATACGCAGTATTTT.

V usage is TRBV27 and J usage is TRBJ1-2; 7 nucleotides match TRBD1. V dropped 10 bases and J dropped 6; count of bases not matched to a gene: 11. The CDR3 is 13 residues long. Germline-derived CDR1 and CDR2 are MNHEY and SMNVEV (reference sequence). The chain's CDR3 is CATKYRGSDGYTF. The DNA of the CDR3 is TGTGCCACCAAATACAGGGGATCGGATGGCTACACCTTC.

The sample holds a few counts of this clone. The chain recombines TRBV19 with TRBJ1-1; no reliable D call. Trimming removed 3 bases at V and 2 bases at J, with 10 bases between. CDR1 is LNHDA and CDR2 is SQIVND in the germline V gene (reference sequence). This CDR3 contains 14 residues. The CDR3 bases are TGTGCCAGTAGTATGCTAGCCCCTAACACTGAAGCTTTCTTT. Amino acids: CASSMLAPNTEAFF. The whole variable domain, remainder taken from reference TRBV19 and TRBJ1-1, is DGGITQSPKYLFRKEGQNVTLSCEQNLNHDAMYWYRQDPGQGLRLIYYSQIVNDFQKGDIAEGYSVSREKKESFPLTVTSAQKNPTAFYLCASSMLAPNTEAFFGQGTRLTVV.

V and J are TRBV6-1 and TRBJ2-1, with 12 positions matching TRBD2. Germline lookup yields CDR1 MNHNS and CDR2 SASEGT. J gave up 7 bases and V 0 bases, and 7 bases lay outside the gene matches. There are 17 residues in the CDR3. In DNA form, the CDR3 reads TGTGCCAGCAGTGAAGCGCTTCAGCTAGCGGGGGGGAATGAGCAGTTCTTC. As protein: CASSEALQLAGGNEQFF.

Note on this clone: Other DNA variants within this sample encode the same CDR3. This rearrangement joins TRBV5-6 to TRBJ2-7; tentative D call: TRBD1 (6 bases). CDR3 length equals 12 residues. The germline V gene encodes CDR1 SGHDT and CDR2 YYEEEE. V lost 2 bases and J 4 bases, leaving 7 bases between the germline ends. The CDR3 bases are TGTGCCAGCAGCTTAGGGGGTTACGAGCAGTACTTC. This encodes CASSLGGYEQYF. The full variable domain, completed using reference TRBV5-6 and TRBJ2-7, is DAGVTQSPTHLIKTRGQQVTLRCSPKSGHDTVSWYQQALGQGPQFIFQYYEEEERQRGNFPDRFSGHQFPNYSSELNVNALLLGDSALYLCASSLGGYEQYFGPGTRLTVT.

J is TRBJ2-2 and V is TRBV25-1; 7 nucleotides line up with TRBD1. The V and J ends lost 5 bases and 3 bases, in that order; junction bases with no gene match: 6. Germline values: CDR1 MGHDK, CDR2 SYGVNS. This CDR3 comprises 15 residues. As DNA, the CDR3 is TGTGCCAGCAGTCCTCCGGGACAGTACACCGGGGAGCTGTTTTTT. Translating it yields CASSPPGQYTGELFF.

This chain connects TRBV29-1 to TRBJ2-7, with 7 bases matching TRBD1. Germline assignment: CDR1 SQVTM and CDR2 ANQGSEA. The CDR3 is made up of 12 amino acids. The V gene end was trimmed by 6 bases and the J gene end by 7 bases; junction bases not matched to a gene: 9. Here the CDR3 reads CSVRQGQGEQYF. CDR3 sequence (DNA): TGCAGCGTCAGACAGGGCCAGGGAGAGCAGTACTTC.

This clone was detected once. CDR3 sequence reads: CASSLGLAGTQYF. As DNA, the CDR3 is TGTGCCAGCAGCTTAGGACTAGCGGGGACCCAGTACTTC. The chain joins TRBV11-3 to TRBJ2-5; 10 positions match TRBD2. The junction had 0 bases not matched to a gene; V was cut back by 1 base and J by 7 bases. CDR1 and CDR2 (germline): SGHNT, YENEEA. The CDR3 has 13 amino acids. The full variable domain, its missing parts supplied by reference TRBV11-3 and TRBJ2-5, is EAGVVQSPRYKIIEKKQPVAFWCNPISGHNTLYWYLQNLGQGPELLIRYENEEAVDDSQLPKDRFSAERLKGVDSTLKIQPAELGDSAVYLCASSLGLAGTQYFGPGTRLLVL.

The V call is TRBV29-1, the J call TRBJ1-4; 8 bases match TRBD1. CDR1 and CDR2 (germline): SQVTM, ANQGSEA. V lost 3 bases and J lost 11; bases outside the gene matches: 5. This CDR3 has 12 amino acids. The CDR3 here is CSVDRGRGKLFF. The CDR3 bases are TGCAGCGTTGACAGGGGGCGGGGGAAACTGTTTTTT.

The rearrangement joins TRBV29-1 to TRBJ1-1; 11 bases map to TRBD1. Germline V gene lookup returns CDR1 SQVTM and CDR2 ANQGSEA. There are 15 residues in the CDR3. With V trimmed by 4 bases and J by 6 bases, 10 bases remained unmatched. CDR3 in amino acids: CSVGMGTGGAPEAFF. CDR3 DNA sequence: TGCAGCGTTGGAATGGGGACAGGGGGGGCACCTGAAGCTTTCTTT.

The rearrangement uses TRBV7-2 and TRBJ2-2, with D uncertain. The CDR3 has 15 amino acids. The V gene lost 4 bases and the J gene lost 5 bases, with 14 bases spanning the gap. Germline-derived CDR1 and CDR2 are SGHTA and FQGNSA. The CDR3 region has the DNA TGTGCCAGCAGCTCGACGCTTCGGAGTACCGGGGAGCTGTTTTTT. It specifies CASSSTLRSTGELFF.